This T cell receptor (beta chain) stems from a study of blood T cell repertoires in COVID-19 (dated by TCRdb to 2020 to 2021). In terms of the full investigation: Samples covering the acute and convalescent phases of COVID-19 were provided by collaborators in the United States, Italy and Spain. The material from the prospective study consisted of cDNA or gDNA derived from T cells, B-cell-depleted T cells, or PBMCs. Deeply sampled blood TCRbeta repertoires from subjects exposed to, actively infected with, or recovered from COVID-19 were included in the dataset. The repertoires were made available in a free public database intended to serve as a resource for research on the immune response to SARS-CoV-2. The samples were drawn from two sources: the first 160 participants of the ongoing ImmuneRACE study, and 950 to 1,500 subjects contributed by 6 global collaborators. The sample metadata nearly always contained a de-identified subject ID, COVID-19 status, age in years and sex. Where available, HLA class I and class II types were taken from metadata supplied by the sample provider and were not determined by assay-based typing.

Of note for this clone: The target of this receptor is not known. The sample holds no much larger clone one base away, and base qualities are not on file.

The full study reports these points: The amount of clinical and demographic metadata varied by source and participant and was provided uncurated.

The collaborating institutions used their own protocols to collect whole blood in K2EDTA tubes. For TCRbeta analysis, collaborators shipped samples in one of three forms: frozen whole blood, isolated PBMCs, or DNA extracted from either of those sample types. TCRbeta CDR3 regions were amplified from genomic DNA by means of the immunoSEQ Assay, a bias-controlled multiplex PCR. In the source study's methods: Within the assay, amplification of reference gene primers was used to estimate how many nucleated cells each sample contained. To quantify the absolute abundance of each unique TCRbeta CDR3 rearrangement, sequence reads were collapsed and filtered. For each sample, productive Simpson clonality was calculated as the square root of Simpson's diversity index across productive rearrangements. What TCRdb holds here is the immuneACCESS table cut down to in-frame rearrangements. Part of the clones is not present; checked against another copy, under half of the missing clones reflect an unresolved V gene, and the others are unexplained. D and trimming come from the DNA, and the V and J calls and clone size come from that table. The sample contains roughly 60,000 clones, approximately 85% of them found a single time. In total, the top ten clones hold around 19% of the sample.

Based on the germline V gene (reference sequence), the CDR1 and CDR2 sequences are LNHDA and SQIVND. The CDR3, cysteine through phenylalanine, is 18 amino acids long. This entry keeps only the CDR3 DNA: 54 bases, framed from base 1. The germline V end is reduced by 0 bases and the J end by 5 bases; junction bases left unmatched: 8. The TCR originated in a human donor in a cohort sampled during active COVID-19. Sequenced: peripheral blood. This receptor chain uses TRBV19 and TRBJ2-2; 11 central nucleotides agree with TRBD2. The nucleotide sequence is TGTGCCAGTAGTATAGAGATTAGCGGGGGGGCCGGAACCGGGGAGCTGTTTTTT. This translates into CASSIEISGGAGTGELFF.